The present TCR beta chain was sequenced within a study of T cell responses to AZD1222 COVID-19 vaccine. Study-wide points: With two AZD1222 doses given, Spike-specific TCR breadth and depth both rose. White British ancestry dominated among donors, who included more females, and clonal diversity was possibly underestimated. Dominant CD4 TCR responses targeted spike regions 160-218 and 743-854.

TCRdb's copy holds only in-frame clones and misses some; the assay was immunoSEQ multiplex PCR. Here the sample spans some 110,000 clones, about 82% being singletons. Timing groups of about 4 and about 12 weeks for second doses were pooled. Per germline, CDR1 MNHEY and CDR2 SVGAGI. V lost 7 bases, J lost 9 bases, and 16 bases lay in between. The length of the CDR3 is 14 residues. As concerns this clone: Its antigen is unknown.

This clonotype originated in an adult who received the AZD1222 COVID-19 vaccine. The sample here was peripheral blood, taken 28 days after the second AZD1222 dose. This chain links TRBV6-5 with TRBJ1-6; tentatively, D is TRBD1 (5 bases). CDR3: CASTAGDGFSPLHF. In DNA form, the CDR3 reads TGTGCCAGCACGGCGGGGGACGGATTTTCACCCCTCCACTTT.